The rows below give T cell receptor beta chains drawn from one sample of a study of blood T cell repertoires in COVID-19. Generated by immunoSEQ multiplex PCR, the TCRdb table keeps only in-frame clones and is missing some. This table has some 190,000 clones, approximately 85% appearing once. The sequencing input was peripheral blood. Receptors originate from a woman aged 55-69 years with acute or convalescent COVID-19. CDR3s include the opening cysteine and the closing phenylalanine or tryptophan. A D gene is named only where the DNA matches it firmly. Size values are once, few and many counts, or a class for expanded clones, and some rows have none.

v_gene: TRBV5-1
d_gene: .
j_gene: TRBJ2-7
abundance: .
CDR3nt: TGCGCCAGCAGCTTGGCCTTGCTAGCAGGCGAGCAGTACTTC
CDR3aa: CASSLALLAGEQYF

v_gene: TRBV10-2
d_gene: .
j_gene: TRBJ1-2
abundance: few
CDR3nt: TGCGCCAGCAGCACAGAACGATTCTATGGCTACACCTTC
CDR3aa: CASSTERFYGYTF

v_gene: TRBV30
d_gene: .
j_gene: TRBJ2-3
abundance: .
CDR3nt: TGTGCCTGGAGTACAACCACAGATACGCAGTATTTT
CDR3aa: CAWSTTTDTQYF

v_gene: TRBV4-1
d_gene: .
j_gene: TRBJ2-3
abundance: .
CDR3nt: TGCGCCAGCAGCCAAGGGCTCCGTCACACAGATACGCAGTATTTT
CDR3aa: CASSQGLRHTDTQYF

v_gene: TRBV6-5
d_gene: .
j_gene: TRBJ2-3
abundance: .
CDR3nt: TGTGCCAGCAGCACGACAGAAGGCACAGATACGCAGTATTTT
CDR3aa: CASSTTEGTDTQYF

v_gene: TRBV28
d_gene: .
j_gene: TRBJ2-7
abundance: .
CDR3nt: TGTGCCAGCAGTTCCCCGACAGAGCCACACTACGAGCAGTACTTC
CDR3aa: CASSSPTEPHYEQYF

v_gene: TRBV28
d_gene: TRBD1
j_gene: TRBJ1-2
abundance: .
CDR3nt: TGTGCCAGCATTGAGACAGGGGAACACGAATTCACTGACTATGGCTACACCTTC
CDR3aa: CASIETGEHEFTDYGYTF

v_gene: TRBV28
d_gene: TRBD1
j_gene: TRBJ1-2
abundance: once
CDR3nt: TGTGCCAGCAGTATAGGACAGGGGGCGCCGGGCTACACCTTC
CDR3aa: CASSIGQGAPGYTF

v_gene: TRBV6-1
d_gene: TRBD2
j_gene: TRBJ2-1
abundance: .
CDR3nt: TGTGCCAGCAGTGAAGAGCCTAGCGGGAGGGTGGGCAATGAGCAGTTCTTC
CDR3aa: CASSEEPSGRVGNEQFF

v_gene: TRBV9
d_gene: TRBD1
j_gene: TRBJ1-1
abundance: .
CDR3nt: TGTGCCAGCAGCACCCGACCAGGGGGAACTGAAGCTTTCTTT
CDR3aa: CASSTRPGGTEAFF

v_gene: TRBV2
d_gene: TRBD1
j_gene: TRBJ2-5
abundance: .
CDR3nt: TGTGCCAGCAGCCTCCGAGGGGGCGCGAGACAAGAGACCCAGTACTTC
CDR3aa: CASSLRGGARQETQYF

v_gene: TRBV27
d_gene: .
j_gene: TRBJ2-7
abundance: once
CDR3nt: TGTGCCAGCAGTTCGCGGCCAGAGAGCTACGAGCAGTACTTC
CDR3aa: CASSSRPESYEQYF

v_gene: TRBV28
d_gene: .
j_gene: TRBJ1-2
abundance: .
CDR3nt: TGTGCCAGCTCCTTGGACACAAACTATGGCTACACCTTC
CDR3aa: CASSLDTNYGYTF

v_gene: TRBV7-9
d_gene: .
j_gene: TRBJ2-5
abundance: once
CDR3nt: TGTGCCAGCAGCGCCTCACTAAACCAAGAGACCCAGTACTTC
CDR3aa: CASSASLNQETQYF

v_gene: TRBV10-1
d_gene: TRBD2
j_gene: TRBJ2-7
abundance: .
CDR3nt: TGCGCCAGCAGTACTGGGTCTAGCGGGAGTTCCAAGTACTTC
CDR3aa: CASSTGSSGSSKYF

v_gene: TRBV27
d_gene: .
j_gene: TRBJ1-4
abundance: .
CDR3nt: TGTGCCAGCCGGGGTGCGGGGGAAAAACTGTTTTTT
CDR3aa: CASRGAGEKLFF

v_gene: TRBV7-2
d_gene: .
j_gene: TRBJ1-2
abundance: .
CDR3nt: TGTGCCAGCAGCCCTGGGCCTTGGCTTTCTAACTATGGCTACACCTTC
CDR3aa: CASSPGPWLSNYGYTF

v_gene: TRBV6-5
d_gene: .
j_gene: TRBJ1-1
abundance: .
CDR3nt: TGTGCCAGCAGTCCCCGGGACACAAACACTGAAGCTTTCTTT
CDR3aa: CASSPRDTNTEAFF

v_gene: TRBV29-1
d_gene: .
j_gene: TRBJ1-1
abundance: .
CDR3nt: TGCAGCGTTGAAGAGGGGGGGGCTAACACTGAAGCTTTCTTT
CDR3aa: CSVEEGGANTEAFF

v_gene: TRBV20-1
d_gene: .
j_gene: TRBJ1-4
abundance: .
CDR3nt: TGCAGTGCCCGGGTCCGGGAAAAACTGTTTTTT
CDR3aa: CSARVREKLFF

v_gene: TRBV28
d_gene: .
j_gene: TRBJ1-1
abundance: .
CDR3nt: TGTGCCAGCAGTCCCCCCGGGCAGGGGTCGAACACTGAAGCTTTCTTT
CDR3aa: CASSPPGQGSNTEAFF

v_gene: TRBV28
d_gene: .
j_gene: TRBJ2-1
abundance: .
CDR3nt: TGTGCCAGCAGGGCCGTCGGGGAGCAGTTCTTC
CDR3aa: CASRAVGEQFF

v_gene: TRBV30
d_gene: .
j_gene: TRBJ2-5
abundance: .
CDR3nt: TGTGCCTGGAGTGTATATGCCCTATCTGGGACCCAGTACTTC
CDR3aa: CAWSVYALSGTQYF

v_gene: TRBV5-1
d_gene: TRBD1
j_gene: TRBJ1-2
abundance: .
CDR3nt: TGCGCCAGCAGTGGGGGACAGGGGAGTCATGGCTACACCTTC
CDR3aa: CASSGGQGSHGYTF

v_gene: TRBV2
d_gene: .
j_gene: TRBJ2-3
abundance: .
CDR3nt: TGTGCCAGCAGAGAAGGTTTGACTAGGGGAGATACGCAGTATTTT
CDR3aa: CASREGLTRGDTQYF

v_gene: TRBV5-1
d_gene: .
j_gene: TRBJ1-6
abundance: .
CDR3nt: TGCGCCAGCAGCCGAAATCCGACAGGATCTTCTTCACCCCTCCACTTT
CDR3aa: CASSRNPTGSSSPLHF

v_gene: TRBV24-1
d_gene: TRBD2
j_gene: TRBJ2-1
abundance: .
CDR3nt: TGTGCCACCAGTGATACCGGGACTAGAGATGAGCAGTTCTTC
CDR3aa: CATSDTGTRDEQFF

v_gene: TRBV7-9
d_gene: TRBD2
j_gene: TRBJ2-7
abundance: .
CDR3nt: TGTGCCAGCAGCTTAGGGACGGGACTAGCGCGGGAGCAGTACTTC
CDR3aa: CASSLGTGLAREQYF

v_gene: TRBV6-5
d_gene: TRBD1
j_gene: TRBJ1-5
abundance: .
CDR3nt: TGTGCCAGCAGAGTACAGGGGGATCAGCCCCAGCATTTT
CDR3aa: CASRVQGDQPQHF

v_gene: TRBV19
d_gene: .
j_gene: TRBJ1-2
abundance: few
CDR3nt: TGTGCCAGTAGGGAGGCCGCAGTTGGCGGCTACACCTTC
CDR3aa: CASREAAVGGYTF

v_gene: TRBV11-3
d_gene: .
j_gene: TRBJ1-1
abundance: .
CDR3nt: TGTGCCAGCAGCTTAGATCGAATAGGACAGCTGAACACTGAAGCTTTCTTT
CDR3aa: CASSLDRIGQLNTEAFF

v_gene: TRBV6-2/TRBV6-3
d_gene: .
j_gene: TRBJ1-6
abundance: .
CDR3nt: TGTGCCAGCAGTTCCACGGGGGGGGGATCAAATTCACCCCTCCACTTT
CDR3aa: CASSSTGGGSNSPLHF

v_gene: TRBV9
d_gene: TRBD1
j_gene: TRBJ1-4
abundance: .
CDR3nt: TGTGCCAGCAGCGTTGGGACAGGGGAGACTAATGAAAAACTGTTTTTT
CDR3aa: CASSVGTGETNEKLFF

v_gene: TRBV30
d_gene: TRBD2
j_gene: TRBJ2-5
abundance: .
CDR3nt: TGTGCCTGGAATTGGCGGGAGTACGAGACCCAGTACTTC
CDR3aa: CAWNWREYETQYF

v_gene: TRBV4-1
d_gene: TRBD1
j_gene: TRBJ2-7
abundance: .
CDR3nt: TGCGCCAGCAGCTACCGGGACAGGGGTGACGAGCAGTACTTC
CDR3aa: CASSYRDRGDEQYF

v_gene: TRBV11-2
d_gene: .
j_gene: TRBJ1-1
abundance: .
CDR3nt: TGTGCCAGCAGCTTAACCACGGCGGGTAACACTGAAGCTTTCTTT
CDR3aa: CASSLTTAGNTEAFF

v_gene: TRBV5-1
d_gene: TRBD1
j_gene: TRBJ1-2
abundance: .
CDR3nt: TGCGCCAGCACCGGATCGGGACAGGGGAACTATGGCTACACCTTC
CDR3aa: CASTGSGQGNYGYTF

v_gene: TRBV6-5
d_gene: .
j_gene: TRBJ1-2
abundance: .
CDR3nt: TGTGCCAGCAGTTACTCGTGGGGGGCTAACTATGGCTACACCTTC
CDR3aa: CASSYSWGANYGYTF

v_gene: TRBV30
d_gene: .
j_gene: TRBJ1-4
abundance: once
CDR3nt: TGTGCCTGGATGGGGGGGAGTGAAAAACTGTTTTTT
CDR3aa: CAWMGGSEKLFF

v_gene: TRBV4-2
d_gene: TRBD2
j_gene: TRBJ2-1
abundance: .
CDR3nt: TGTGCCAGCAGCCGGTGGACTAGCGGGAGACAGGGCAATGAGCAGTTCTTC
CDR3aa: CASSRWTSGRQGNEQFF